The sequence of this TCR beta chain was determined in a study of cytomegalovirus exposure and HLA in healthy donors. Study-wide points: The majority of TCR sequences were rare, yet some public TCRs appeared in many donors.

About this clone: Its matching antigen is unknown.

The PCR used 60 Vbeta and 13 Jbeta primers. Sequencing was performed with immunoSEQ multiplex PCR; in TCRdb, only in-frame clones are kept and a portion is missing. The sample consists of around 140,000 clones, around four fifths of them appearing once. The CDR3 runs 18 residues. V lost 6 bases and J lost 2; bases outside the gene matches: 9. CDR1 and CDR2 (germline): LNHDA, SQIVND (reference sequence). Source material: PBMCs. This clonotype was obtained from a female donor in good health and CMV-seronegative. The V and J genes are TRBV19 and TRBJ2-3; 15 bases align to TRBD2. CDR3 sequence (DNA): TGTGCCAGTAGCCCCATAGGACTAGCGGGAGGGCACACAGATACGCAGTATTTT. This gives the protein CASSPIGLAGGHTDTQYF.